Listed below are T cell receptor beta chains from one sample, sequenced in a study of graft-versus-host responses after intestinal transplantation. Produced via immunoSEQ multiplex PCR; TCRdb's table is partial and in-frame only. This sample has more than 95,000 clones, with 87% found just once. The antigens for these receptors are not known. The sample here was unstimulated CD4+ T cells sorted from spleen or lymph node cells, taken before intestinal transplant. The receptors derive from a human donor who received an intestinal transplant. CDR3s include the opening cysteine and the closing phenylalanine or tryptophan. The order of the fields is J gene, D gene, clone size, V gene, CDR3 DNA, CDR3 protein. D genes are given only for firm matches. Only some rows state a clone size, as once, few, many or a class for expanded clones.

j_gene: TRBJ2-2
d_gene: TRBD2
abundance: -
v_gene: TRBV6-1
CDR3nt: TGTGCCAGCAGACCGACTAGCGGGAGGGCCGGGGAGCTGTTTTTT
CDR3aa: CASRPTSGRAGELFF

j_gene: TRBJ2-1
d_gene: TRBD2
abundance: once
v_gene: TRBV27
CDR3nt: TGTGCCAGCAGTTTAAGGCCTAGCGGGGGGGTGTCCTACAATGAGCAGTTCTTC
CDR3aa: CASSLRPSGGVSYNEQFF

j_gene: TRBJ2-1
d_gene: TRBD1
abundance: -
v_gene: TRBV5-1
CDR3nt: TGCGCCAGCAGCCCCGGGACAGGGGGTAGTGGTGAGCAGTTCTTC
CDR3aa: CASSPGTGGSGEQFF

j_gene: TRBJ2-1
d_gene: TRBD2
abundance: -
v_gene: TRBV5-1
CDR3nt: TGCGCCAGCAGCTCCCTAGCGGGAAACAATGAGCAGTTCTTC
CDR3aa: CASSSLAGNNEQFF

j_gene: TRBJ2-5
d_gene: -
abundance: -
v_gene: TRBV7-3
CDR3nt: TGTGCCAGCAGCCCCTACCTCGACCAGAGGAAGTACTTC
CDR3aa: CASSPYLDQRKYF

j_gene: TRBJ2-5
d_gene: TRBD2
abundance: once
v_gene: TRBV6-5
CDR3nt: TGTGCCAGCAGAAAAGCGGGAGTAGAGACCCAGTACTTC
CDR3aa: CASRKAGVETQYF

j_gene: TRBJ2-5
d_gene: -
abundance: -
v_gene: TRBV7-7
CDR3nt: TGTGCCAGCAGCCCTAGGGGACAAGAGACCCAGTACTTC
CDR3aa: CASSPRGQETQYF

j_gene: TRBJ1-1
d_gene: -
abundance: -
v_gene: TRBV2
CDR3nt: TGTGCCAGCAGTGAGGCAGACCTGCCCGAGGCTTTCTTT
CDR3aa: CASSEADLPEAFF

j_gene: TRBJ2-3
d_gene: TRBD2
abundance: -
v_gene: TRBV7-2
CDR3nt: TGTGCCAGCAATAAGGCTAGCGGGGTGCCCGGAGATACGCAGTATTTT
CDR3aa: CASNKASGVPGDTQYF

j_gene: TRBJ2-3
d_gene: TRBD1
abundance: -
v_gene: TRBV10-1
CDR3nt: TGCGCCAGCAGTCGCAACAGGGGGCGCGGGGATACGCAGTATTTT
CDR3aa: CASSRNRGRGDTQYF

j_gene: TRBJ2-2
d_gene: -
abundance: once
v_gene: TRBV5-1
CDR3nt: TGCGCCAGCAGGGCTGCCGGGACACCGGACACCGGGGAGCTGTTTTTT
CDR3aa: CASRAAGTPDTGELFF

j_gene: TRBJ1-6
d_gene: TRBD1
abundance: -
v_gene: TRBV6-5
CDR3nt: TGTGCCAGCATCCAAGCGGACAGGGGGAATTCACCCCTCCACTTT
CDR3aa: CASIQADRGNSPLHF

j_gene: TRBJ2-5
d_gene: -
abundance: -
v_gene: TRBV5-6
CDR3nt: TGTGCCAGCAGCTGGAGGGGTAACGGGGAGACCCAGTACTTC
CDR3aa: CASSWRGNGETQYF

j_gene: TRBJ2-3
d_gene: -
abundance: -
v_gene: TRBV27
CDR3nt: TGTGCCAGCAGTTTAAGGGACGTAAAAGATACGCAGTATTTT
CDR3aa: CASSLRDVKDTQYF

j_gene: TRBJ2-2
d_gene: TRBD2
abundance: -
v_gene: TRBV5-1
CDR3nt: TGCGCCAGCAGCGGGACTAGCGCCGGGGAGCTGTTTTTT
CDR3aa: CASSGTSAGELFF

j_gene: TRBJ1-1
d_gene: -
abundance: -
v_gene: TRBV10-3
CDR3nt: TGTGCCATCAGTGGGTATTCGGGGGGCACTGAAGCTTTCTTT
CDR3aa: CAISGYSGGTEAFF

j_gene: TRBJ2-1
d_gene: TRBD2
abundance: -
v_gene: TRBV15
CDR3nt: TGTGCCACCAGCAGAGAACTAGCGGGGGGTAATGAGCAGTTCTTC
CDR3aa: CATSRELAGGNEQFF